This T cell receptor beta chain was sequenced for a study of metastatic and nonmetastatic thyroid tumors. In the study overall: The comparison covered peripheral blood and tumor or nodule tissue in malignant and benign thyroid patients.

Thyroid surgery had not been preceded by any treatment in any patient. MiXCR was used by TCRdb to re-call the PCR reads. The sample yields 60,000 or so clones, roughly 30% seen once. The length of the CDR3 is 18 residues. V lost 4 bases and J lost 4, with 25 bases in between. CDR1 and CDR2 (germline): SGHAT, FQDESV (reference sequence). This sequence joins TRBV11-1 and TRBJ1-1; TRBD1 is a possible D gene (5 bases). The TCR was taken from a female donor with papillary thyroid cancer or a benign thyroid nodule (not recorded which). Some clones in this sample may be carry-over from other donors' samples. The sequenced material came from blood. CDR3 sequence (DNA): TGTGCCAGCAGCTCACCCGACCCAGGGAAGCTGCGAGGCACTGAAGCTTTCTTT. Translation gives CASSSPDPGKLRGTEAFF.